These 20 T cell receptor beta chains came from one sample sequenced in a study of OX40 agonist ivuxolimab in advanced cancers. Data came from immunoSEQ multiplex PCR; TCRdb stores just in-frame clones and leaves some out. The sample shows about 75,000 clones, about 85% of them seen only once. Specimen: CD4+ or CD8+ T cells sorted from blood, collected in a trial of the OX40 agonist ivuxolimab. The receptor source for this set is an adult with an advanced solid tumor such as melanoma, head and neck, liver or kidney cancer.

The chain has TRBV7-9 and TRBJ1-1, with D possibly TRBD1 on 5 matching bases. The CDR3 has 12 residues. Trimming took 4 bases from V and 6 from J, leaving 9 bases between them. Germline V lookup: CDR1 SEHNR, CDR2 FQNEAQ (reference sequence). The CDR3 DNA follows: TGTGCCAGCAGCTATAGGGGCTCTGAAGCTTTCTTT. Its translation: CASSYRGSEAFF.

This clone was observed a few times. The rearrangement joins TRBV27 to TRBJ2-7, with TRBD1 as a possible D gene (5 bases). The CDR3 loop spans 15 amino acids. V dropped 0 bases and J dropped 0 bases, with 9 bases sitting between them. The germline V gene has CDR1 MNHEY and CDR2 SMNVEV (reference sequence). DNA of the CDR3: TGTGCCAGCAGTTTATCAGGGGTACGCTCCTACGAGCAGTACTTC. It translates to CASSLSGVRSYEQYF.

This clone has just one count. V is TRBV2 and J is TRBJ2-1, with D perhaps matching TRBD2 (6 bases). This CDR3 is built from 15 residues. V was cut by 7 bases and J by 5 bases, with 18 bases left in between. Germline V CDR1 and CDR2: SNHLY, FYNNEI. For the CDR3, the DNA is TGTGCCAGCATACCGGCGGGGCTAGTTCACAATGAGCAGTTCTTC. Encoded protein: CASIPAGLVHNEQFF.

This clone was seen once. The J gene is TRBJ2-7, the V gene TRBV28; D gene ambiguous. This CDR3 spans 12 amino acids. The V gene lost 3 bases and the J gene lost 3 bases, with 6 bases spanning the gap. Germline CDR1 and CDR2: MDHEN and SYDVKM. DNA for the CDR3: TGTGCCAGCAGTTTCAACGTCTACGAGCAGTACTTC. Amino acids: CASSFNVYEQYF.

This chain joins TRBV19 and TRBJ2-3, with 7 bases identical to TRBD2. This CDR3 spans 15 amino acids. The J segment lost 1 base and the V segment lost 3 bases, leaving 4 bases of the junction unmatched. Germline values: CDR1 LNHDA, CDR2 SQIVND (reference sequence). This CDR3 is CASSMGLAGTDTQYF. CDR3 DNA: TGTGCCAGTAGTATGGGGCTAGCGGGCACAGATACGCAGTATTTT.

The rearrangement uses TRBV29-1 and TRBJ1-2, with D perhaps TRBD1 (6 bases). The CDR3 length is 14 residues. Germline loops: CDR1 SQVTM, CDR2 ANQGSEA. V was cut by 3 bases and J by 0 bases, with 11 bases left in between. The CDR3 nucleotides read TGCAGCGTTGACCCGGGGGCGTCTAACTATGGCTACACCTTC. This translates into CSVDPGASNYGYTF.

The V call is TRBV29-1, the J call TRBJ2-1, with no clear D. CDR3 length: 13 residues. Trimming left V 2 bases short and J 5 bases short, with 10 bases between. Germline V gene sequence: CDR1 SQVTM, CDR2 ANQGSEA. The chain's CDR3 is CSVEQATDNEQFF. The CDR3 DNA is TGCAGCGTTGAACAGGCAACAGACAATGAGCAGTTCTTC.

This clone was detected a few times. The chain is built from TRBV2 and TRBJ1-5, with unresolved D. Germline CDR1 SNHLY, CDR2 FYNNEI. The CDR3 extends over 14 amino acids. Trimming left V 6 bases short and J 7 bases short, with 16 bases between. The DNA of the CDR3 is TGTGCCAGCAGCCCCGATACCACCCGGCAGCCCCAGCATTTT. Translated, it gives CASSPDTTRQPQHF.

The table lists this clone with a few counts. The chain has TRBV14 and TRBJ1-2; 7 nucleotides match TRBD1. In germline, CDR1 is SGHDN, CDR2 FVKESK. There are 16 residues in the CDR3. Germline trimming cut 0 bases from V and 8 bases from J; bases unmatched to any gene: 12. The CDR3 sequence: CASSQDLSGGSGGYTF. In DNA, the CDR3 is TGTGCCAGCAGCCAAGATCTCTCAGGGGGTAGCGGGGGCTACACCTTC.

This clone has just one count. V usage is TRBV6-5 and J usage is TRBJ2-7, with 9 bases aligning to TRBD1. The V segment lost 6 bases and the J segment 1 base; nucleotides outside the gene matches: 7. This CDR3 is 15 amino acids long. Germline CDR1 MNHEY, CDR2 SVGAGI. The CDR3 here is CASSPDRGESYEQYF. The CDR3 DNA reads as TGTGCCAGCAGCCCGGACAGGGGAGAGTCCTACGAGCAGTACTTC.

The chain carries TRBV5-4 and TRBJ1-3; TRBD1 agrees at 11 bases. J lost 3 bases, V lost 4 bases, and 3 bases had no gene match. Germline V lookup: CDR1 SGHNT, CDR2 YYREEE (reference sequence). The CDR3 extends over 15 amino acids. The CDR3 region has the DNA TGTGCCAGCAGCCCGGGACAGGGGGATGGAAACACCATATATTTT. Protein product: CASSPGQGDGNTIYF.

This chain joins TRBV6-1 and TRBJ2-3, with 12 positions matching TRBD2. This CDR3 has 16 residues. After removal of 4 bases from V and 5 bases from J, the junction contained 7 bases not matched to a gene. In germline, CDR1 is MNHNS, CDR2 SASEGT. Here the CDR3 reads CASSGVTSGRLDTQYF. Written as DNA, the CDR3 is TGTGCCAGCAGTGGTGTGACTAGCGGGAGACTAGATACGCAGTATTTT.

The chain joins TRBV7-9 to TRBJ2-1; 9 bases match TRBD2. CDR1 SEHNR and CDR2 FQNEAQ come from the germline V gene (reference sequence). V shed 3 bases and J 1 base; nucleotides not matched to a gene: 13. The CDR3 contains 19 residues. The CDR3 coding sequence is TGTGCCAGCAGCTTCAGTGCTAGCGGGAACCTTCGATCCTACAATGAGCAGTTCTTC. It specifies CASSFSASGNLRSYNEQFF.

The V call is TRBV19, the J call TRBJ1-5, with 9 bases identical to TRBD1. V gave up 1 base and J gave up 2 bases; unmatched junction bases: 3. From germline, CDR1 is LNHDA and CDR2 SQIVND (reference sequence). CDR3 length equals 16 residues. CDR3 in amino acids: CASSIGRDRGNQPQHF. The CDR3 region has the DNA TGTGCCAGTAGTATAGGTAGGGACAGGGGCAATCAGCCCCAGCATTTT.

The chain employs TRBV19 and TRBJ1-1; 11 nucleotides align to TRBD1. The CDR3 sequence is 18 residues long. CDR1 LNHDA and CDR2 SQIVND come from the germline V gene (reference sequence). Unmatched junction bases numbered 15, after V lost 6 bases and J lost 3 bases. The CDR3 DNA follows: TGTGCCAGTAGCCAAACCCGCACCGGGACAGGGGGGTACACTGAAGCTTTCTTT. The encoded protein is CASSQTRTGTGGYTEAFF.

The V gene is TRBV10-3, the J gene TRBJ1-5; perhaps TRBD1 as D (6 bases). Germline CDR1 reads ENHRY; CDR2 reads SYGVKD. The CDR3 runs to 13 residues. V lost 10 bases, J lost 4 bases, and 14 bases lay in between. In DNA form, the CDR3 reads TGTGCCACCAACAGGGATCGAAATCAGCCCCAGCATTTT. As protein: CATNRDRNQPQHF.

Here the CDR3 reads CASSEADRGYNSPLHF. The CDR3 DNA follows: TGTGCCAGCAGTGAAGCCGACAGGGGCTATAATTCACCCCTCCACTTT. The rearrangement links TRBV6-1 to TRBJ1-6; 8 nucleotides match TRBD1. V shed 0 bases and J 3 bases; nucleotides not matched to a gene: 1. The CDR3 covers 16 residues. Looked up from germline, CDR1 is MNHNS and CDR2 is SASEGT.

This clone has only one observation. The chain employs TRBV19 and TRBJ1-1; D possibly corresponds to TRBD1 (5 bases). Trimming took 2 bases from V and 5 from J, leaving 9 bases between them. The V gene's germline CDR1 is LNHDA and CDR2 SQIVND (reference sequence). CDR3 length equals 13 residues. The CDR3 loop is CASSISGWTEAFF. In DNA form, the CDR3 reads TGTGCCAGTAGTATATCAGGGTGGACTGAAGCTTTCTTT.

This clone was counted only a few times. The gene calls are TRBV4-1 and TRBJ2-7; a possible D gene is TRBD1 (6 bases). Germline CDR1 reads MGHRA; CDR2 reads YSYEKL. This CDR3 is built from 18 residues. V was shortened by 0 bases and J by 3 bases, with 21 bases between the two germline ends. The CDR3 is CASSQDPGTSRSLYEQYF. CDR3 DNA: TGCGCCAGCAGCCAAGACCCCGGGACAAGCAGGTCCCTCTACGAGCAGTACTTC.

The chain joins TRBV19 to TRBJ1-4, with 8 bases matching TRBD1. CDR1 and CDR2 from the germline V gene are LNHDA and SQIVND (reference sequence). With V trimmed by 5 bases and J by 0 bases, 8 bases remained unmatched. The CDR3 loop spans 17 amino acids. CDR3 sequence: CASSRTGLIATNEKLFF. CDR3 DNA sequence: TGTGCCAGTAGTCGGACAGGGCTCATCGCAACTAATGAAAAACTGTTTTTT.